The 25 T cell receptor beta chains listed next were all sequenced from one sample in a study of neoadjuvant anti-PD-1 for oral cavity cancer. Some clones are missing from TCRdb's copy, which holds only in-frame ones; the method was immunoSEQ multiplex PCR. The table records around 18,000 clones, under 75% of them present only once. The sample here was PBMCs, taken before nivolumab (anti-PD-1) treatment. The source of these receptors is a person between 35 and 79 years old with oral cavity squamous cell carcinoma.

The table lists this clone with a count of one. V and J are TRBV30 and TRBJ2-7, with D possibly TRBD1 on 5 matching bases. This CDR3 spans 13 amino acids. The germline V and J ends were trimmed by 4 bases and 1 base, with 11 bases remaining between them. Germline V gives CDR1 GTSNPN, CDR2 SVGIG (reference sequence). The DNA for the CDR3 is TGTGCCTGGACGTGGGGCTTGTCCTACGAGCAGTACTTC. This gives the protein CAWTWGLSYEQYF.

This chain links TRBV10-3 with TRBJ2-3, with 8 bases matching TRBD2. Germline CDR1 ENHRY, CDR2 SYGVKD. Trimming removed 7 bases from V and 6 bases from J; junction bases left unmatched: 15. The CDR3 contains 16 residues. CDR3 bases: TGTGCCATCAAAGGACGAGCGGGAGATGGGTTGGATACGCAGTATTTT. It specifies CAIKGRAGDGLDTQYF.

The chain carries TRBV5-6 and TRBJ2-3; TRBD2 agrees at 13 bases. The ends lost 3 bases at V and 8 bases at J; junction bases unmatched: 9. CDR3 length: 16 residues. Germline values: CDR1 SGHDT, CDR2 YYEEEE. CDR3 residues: CASSSGTSGAGGTQYF. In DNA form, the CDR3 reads TGTGCCAGCAGCTCCGGGACTAGCGGGGCCGGAGGTACGCAGTATTTT.

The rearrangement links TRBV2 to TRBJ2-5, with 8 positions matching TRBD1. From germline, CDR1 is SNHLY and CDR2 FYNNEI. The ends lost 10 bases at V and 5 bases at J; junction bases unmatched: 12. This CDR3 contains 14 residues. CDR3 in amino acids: CATCAQGASETQYF. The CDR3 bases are TGTGCCACCTGTGCTCAGGGGGCGTCGGAGACCCAGTACTTC.

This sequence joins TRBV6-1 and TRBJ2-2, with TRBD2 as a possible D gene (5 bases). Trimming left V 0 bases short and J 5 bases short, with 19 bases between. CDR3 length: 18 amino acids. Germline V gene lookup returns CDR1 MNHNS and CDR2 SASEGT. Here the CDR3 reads CASSEAAWARVNTGELFF. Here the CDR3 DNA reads TGTGCCAGCAGTGAAGCGGCCTGGGCGAGGGTGAATACCGGGGAGCTGTTTTTT.

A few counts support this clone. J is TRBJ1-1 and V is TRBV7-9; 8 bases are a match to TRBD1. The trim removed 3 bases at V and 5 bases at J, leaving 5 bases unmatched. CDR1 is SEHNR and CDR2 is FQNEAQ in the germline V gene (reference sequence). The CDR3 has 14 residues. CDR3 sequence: CASSFGQGGTEAFF. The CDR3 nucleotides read TGTGCCAGCAGCTTCGGACAGGGCGGTACTGAAGCTTTCTTT.

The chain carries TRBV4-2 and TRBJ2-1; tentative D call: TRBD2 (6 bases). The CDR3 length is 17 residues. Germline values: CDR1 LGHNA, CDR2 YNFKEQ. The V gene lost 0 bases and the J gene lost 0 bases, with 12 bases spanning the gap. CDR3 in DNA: TGTGCCAGCAGCCAAGATGAGCGGGTAAGCTCCTACAATGAGCAGTTCTTC. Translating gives CASSQDERVSSYNEQFF.

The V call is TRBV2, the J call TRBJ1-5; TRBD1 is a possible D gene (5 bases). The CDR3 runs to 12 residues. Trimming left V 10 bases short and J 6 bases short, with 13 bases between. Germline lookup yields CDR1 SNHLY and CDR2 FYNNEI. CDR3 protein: CATGGGSQPQHF. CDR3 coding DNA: TGTGCCACCGGGGGTGGGAGTCAGCCCCAGCATTTT.

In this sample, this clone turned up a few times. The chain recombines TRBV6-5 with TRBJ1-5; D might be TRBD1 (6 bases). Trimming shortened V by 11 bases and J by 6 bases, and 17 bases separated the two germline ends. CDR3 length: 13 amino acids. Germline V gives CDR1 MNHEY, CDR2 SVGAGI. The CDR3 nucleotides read TGTGCCTGCGGGCGGCAGGGGAGTCAGCCCCAGCATTTT. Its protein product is CACGRQGSQPQHF.

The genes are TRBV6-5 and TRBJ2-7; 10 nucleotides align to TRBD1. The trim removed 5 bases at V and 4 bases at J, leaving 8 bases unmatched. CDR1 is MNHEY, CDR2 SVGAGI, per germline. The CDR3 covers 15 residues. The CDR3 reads CASSRARTGGYEQYF. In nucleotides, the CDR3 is TGTGCCAGCAGTAGGGCCCGGACAGGGGGTTACGAGCAGTACTTC.

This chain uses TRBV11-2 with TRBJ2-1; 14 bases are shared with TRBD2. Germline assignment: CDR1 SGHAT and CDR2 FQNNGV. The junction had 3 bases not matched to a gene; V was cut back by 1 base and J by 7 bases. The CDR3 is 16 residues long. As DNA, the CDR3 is TGTGCCAGCAGCTTAGGGGGGACTAGCGGGAGAAATGAGCAGTTCTTC. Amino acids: CASSLGGTSGRNEQFF.

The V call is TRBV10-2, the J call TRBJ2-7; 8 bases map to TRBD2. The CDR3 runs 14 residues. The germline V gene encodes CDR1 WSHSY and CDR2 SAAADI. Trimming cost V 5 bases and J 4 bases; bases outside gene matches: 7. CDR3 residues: CASSRRAGEYEQYF. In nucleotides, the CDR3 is TGCGCCAGCAGTCGGAGAGCGGGAGAGTACGAGCAGTACTTC.

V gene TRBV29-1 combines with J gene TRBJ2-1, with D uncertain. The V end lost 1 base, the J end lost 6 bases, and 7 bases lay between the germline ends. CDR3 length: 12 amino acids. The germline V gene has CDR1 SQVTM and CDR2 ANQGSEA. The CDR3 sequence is CSVEVLSNEQFF. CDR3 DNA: TGCAGCGTTGAAGTCTTGAGCAATGAGCAGTTCTTC.

The CDR3 DNA reads TGCGCCAGCAGCCTGACTTACGAGCAGTACTTC. It yields the protein CASSLTYEQYF. The V and J genes are TRBV5-1 and TRBJ2-7, with no clear D. Trimming shortened V by 4 bases and J by 4 bases, and 6 bases separated the two germline ends. The V gene's germline CDR1 is SGHRS and CDR2 YFSETQ. The CDR3 is 11 residues long.

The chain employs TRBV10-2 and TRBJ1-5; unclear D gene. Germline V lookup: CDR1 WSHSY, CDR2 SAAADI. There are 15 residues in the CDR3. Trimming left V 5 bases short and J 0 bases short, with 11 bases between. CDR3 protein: CASSPGPYSNQPQHF. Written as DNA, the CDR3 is TGCGCCAGCAGTCCCGGGCCGTATAGCAATCAGCCCCAGCATTTT.

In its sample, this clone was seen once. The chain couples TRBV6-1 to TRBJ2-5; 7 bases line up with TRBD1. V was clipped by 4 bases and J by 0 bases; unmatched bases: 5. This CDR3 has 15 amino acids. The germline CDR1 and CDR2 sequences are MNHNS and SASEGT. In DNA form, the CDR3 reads TGTGCCAGCAGTGCGCAAACAGGGGACCAAGAGACCCAGTACTTC. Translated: CASSAQTGDQETQYF.

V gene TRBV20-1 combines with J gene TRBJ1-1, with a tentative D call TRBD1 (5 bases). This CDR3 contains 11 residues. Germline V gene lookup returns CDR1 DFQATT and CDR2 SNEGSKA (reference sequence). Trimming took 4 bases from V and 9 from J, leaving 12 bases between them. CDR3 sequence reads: CSAIRDPQAFF. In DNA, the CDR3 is TGCAGTGCTATCCGGGACCCCCAAGCTTTCTTT.

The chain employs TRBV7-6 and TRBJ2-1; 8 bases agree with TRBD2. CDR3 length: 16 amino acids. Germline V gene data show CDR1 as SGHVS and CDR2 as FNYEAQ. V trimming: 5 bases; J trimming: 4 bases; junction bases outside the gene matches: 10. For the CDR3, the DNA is TGTGCCAGCAGCCCATTAGCGGGAATCTCGTACAATGAGCAGTTCTTC. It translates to CASSPLAGISYNEQFF.

The CDR3 DNA follows: TGTGCCAGCAGCACAAGCGGGAGCACCGGGGAGCTGTTTTTT. It translates to CASSTSGSTGELFF. The rearrangement links TRBV28 to TRBJ2-2, with 8 bases matching TRBD2. CDR3 length: 14 residues. CDR1 and CDR2 from the germline V gene are MDHEN and SYDVKM. J gave up 4 bases and V 6 bases, and 4 bases lay outside the gene matches.

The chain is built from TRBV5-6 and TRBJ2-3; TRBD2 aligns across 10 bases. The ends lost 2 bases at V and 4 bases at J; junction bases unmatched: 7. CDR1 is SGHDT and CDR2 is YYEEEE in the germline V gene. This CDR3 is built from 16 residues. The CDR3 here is CASSFGLAAVPDTQYF. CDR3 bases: TGTGCCAGCAGCTTCGGACTAGCGGCCGTCCCAGATACGCAGTATTTT.

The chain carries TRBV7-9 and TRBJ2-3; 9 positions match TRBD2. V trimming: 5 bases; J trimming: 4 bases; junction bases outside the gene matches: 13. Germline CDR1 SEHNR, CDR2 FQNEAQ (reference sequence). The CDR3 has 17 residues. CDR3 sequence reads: CASSHLPGAGGPDTQYF. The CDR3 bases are TGTGCCAGCAGCCACCTCCCCGGAGCGGGGGGACCAGATACGCAGTATTTT.

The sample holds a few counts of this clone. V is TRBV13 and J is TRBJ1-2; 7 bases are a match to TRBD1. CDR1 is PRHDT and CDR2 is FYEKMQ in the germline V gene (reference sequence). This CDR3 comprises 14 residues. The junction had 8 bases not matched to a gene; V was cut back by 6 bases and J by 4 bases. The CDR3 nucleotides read TGTGCCAGCAGTCTCTCCCGGACAGGCTATGGCTACACCTTC. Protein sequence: CASSLSRTGYGYTF.

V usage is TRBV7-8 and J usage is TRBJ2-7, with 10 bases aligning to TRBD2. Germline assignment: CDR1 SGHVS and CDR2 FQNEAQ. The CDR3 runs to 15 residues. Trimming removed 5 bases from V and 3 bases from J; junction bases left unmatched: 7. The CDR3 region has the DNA TGTGCCAGCAGCGCTGGACTAGCGGTGGACTACGAGCAGTACTTC. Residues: CASSAGLAVDYEQYF. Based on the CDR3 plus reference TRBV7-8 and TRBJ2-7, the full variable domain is GAGVSQSPRYKVAKRGQDVALRCDPISGHVSLFWYQQALGQGPEFLTYFQNEAQLDKSGLPSDRFFAERPEGSVSTLKIQRTQQEDSAVYLCASSAGLAVDYEQYFGPGTRLTVT.

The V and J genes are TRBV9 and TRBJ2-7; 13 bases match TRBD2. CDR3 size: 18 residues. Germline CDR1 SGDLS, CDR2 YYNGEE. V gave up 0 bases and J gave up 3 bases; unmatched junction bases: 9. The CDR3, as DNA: TGTGCCAGCAGCGTAGGAGTGGGGACTAGCGGGATAATCTACGAGCAGTACTTC. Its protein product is CASSVGVGTSGIIYEQYF.

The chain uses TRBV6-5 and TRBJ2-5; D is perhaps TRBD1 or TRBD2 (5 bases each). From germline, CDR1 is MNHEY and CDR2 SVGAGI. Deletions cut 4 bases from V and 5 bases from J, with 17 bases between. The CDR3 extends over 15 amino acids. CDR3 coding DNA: TGTGCCAGCAGTTCGGACCATCTGGGGGTGGAGACCCAGTACTTC. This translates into CASSSDHLGVETQYF.